Listed below are T cell receptor beta chains from one sample, sequenced in a study of blood T cell repertoires in COVID-19. Generated by immunoSEQ multiplex PCR, the TCRdb table keeps only in-frame clones and is missing some. Among approximately 10,000 clones, more than 70% were seen once, and the ten largest hold around 5.6%. What was sequenced was peripheral blood. These TCRs come from a human donor in a cohort sampled during active COVID-19. CDR3s include the opening cysteine and the closing phenylalanine or tryptophan. The D gene is left open where the match is weak. Size tells how often a clone was seen (once, few, many) or the class of an expanded clone, and some rows leave it out.

DNA: TGTGCCACCAGCAGAGCCCGGGGGTTAAATGAAAAACTGTTTTTT
CDR3: CATSRARGLNEKLFF
size: NA
V: TRBV15
J: TRBJ1-4
D: NA

DNA: TGCGCCAGCAGCCTAAACAGGGGTTCCTACGAGCAGTACTTC
CDR3: CASSLNRGSYEQYF
size: NA
V: TRBV5-1
J: TRBJ2-7
D: TRBD1

DNA: TGTGCCAGCAGCCGGCAGGGGACTAGCGGGGGGGCTAGCACAGATACGCAGTATTTT
CDR3: CASSRQGTSGGASTDTQYF
size: NA
V: TRBV4-2
J: TRBJ2-3
D: TRBD2

DNA: TGTGCCAGCAGCTTAGAGGCGGGGACCTCTGGGGCCAACGTCCTGACTTTC
CDR3: CASSLEAGTSGANVLTF
size: NA
V: TRBV11-2
J: TRBJ2-6
D: NA

DNA: TGTGCCAGCAGCAAAGCGGGGGGGCGAGGGCAGCCCCAGCATTTT
CDR3: CASSKAGGRGQPQHF
size: once
V: TRBV21-1
J: TRBJ1-5
D: NA

DNA: TGTGCCAGCAGCGTAGGAACAGGTTACCGAGAGACCCAGTACTTC
CDR3: CASSVGTGYRETQYF
size: NA
V: TRBV9
J: TRBJ2-5
D: NA

DNA: TGTGCCAGCAGCATCCCGTCCGGGACTAGCGGGGGGGCCTACGAGCAGTACTTC
CDR3: CASSIPSGTSGGAYEQYF
size: NA
V: TRBV6-2/TRBV6-3
J: TRBJ2-7
D: TRBD2

DNA: TGTGCCACCAGTGATACGTCGCGGGCGGAGACCCAGTACTTC
CDR3: CATSDTSRAETQYF
size: once
V: TRBV24-1
J: TRBJ2-5
D: NA

DNA: TGTGCCAGCAGCCGACAGGGCCTATTTGAAGCTTTCTTT
CDR3: CASSRQGLFEAFF
size: NA
V: TRBV5-8
J: TRBJ1-1
D: TRBD1

DNA: TGTGCCAGCTGGACAGGCAGATGGGCTAACTATGGCTACACCTTC
CDR3: CASWTGRWANYGYTF
size: NA
V: TRBV27
J: TRBJ1-2
D: TRBD1

DNA: TGTGCCAGCAGCCTTAATAGCAATCAGCCCCAGCATTTT
CDR3: CASSLNSNQPQHF
size: NA
V: TRBV6-2/TRBV6-3
J: TRBJ1-5
D: NA

DNA: TGTGCCAGCTCACGGGACTATCGCGACCAGCCCCAGCATTTT
CDR3: CASSRDYRDQPQHF
size: NA
V: TRBV6-6
J: TRBJ1-5
D: NA

DNA: TGTGCCAGCAGCTTAATTAATGGTCCGGGAACTAGCGGACAAGAGACCCAGTACTTC
CDR3: CASSLINGPGTSGQETQYF
size: few
V: TRBV7-3
J: TRBJ2-5
D: TRBD2

DNA: TGTGCCAGCTCACCGGGACTAGCGGGTTTCTCTGGGGCCAACGTCCTGACTTTC
CDR3: CASSPGLAGFSGANVLTF
size: NA
V: TRBV18
J: TRBJ2-6
D: TRBD2

DNA: TGTGCCAGCAGCTTAGAAGGGACAGGGTTTTACGAGCAGTACTTC
CDR3: CASSLEGTGFYEQYF
size: NA
V: TRBV11-2
J: TRBJ2-7
D: TRBD1

DNA: TGTGCCAGCAGAGGGACTAGCGACAACACCGGGGAGCTGTTTTTT
CDR3: CASRGTSDNTGELFF
size: NA
V: TRBV5-6
J: TRBJ2-2
D: TRBD2

DNA: TGTGCCAGAAGCCTAGGTGCAACTAATGAAAAACTGTTTTTT
CDR3: CARSLGATNEKLFF
size: NA
V: TRBV5-3
J: TRBJ1-4
D: NA

DNA: TGTGCCAGTAGTTTAGGACAGGTCTCTAACTATGGCTACACCTTC
CDR3: CASSLGQVSNYGYTF
size: once
V: TRBV19
J: TRBJ1-2
D: TRBD1

DNA: TGTGCCAGCAGTGAAGCAAGCGGCACAGATACGCAGTATTTT
CDR3: CASSEASGTDTQYF
size: NA
V: TRBV2
J: TRBJ2-3
D: NA

DNA: TGTGCCAGCAGACTAGCAACCCTTGAAGCTTTCTTT
CDR3: CASRLATLEAFF
size: NA
V: TRBV12-3/TRBV12-4
J: TRBJ1-1
D: NA

DNA: TGCGCCAGCAGCTTGGCCGCGGCGGGGGCGCACGAGACCCAGTACTTC
CDR3: CASSLAAAGAHETQYF
size: NA
V: TRBV5-1
J: TRBJ2-5
D: NA

DNA: TGTGCCAGCAGCTTAGTAGGCGGGGGCGTTATTGAGACCCAGTACTTC
CDR3: CASSLVGGGVIETQYF
size: NA
V: TRBV7-9
J: TRBJ2-5
D: NA